This T cell receptor beta chain was documented in a study of regulatory T cells in long-lasting Graves disease. Germline CDR1 and CDR2: SGHAT and FQNNGV. The J segment lost 0 bases and the V segment lost 0 bases, leaving 2 bases of the junction unmatched. This CDR3 is built from 15 residues. This clonotype has a count of ten or more. This sample's time point: newly diagnosed GD, antithyroid drugs for less than 3 months. TCR sequences were obtained from RNA taken from PBMCs. Arm-PCR of CDR3 regions and iRepertoire HTBI primers were used to build TCR beta libraries. In TCRdb, the multiplex PCR reads were re-called with MiXCR into one record per CDR3 protein. The repertoire holds around 420,000 distinct CDR3 sequences, approximately 15% seen once, with 7.8% in the top ten. In addition, the sample was reused for a study of T cells in Graves' hyperthyroidism and ophthalmopathy. As reported in that work: If no ophthalmopathy progression occurred within 18 months, Graves' hyperthyroidism was stable. The model identified upcoming ophthalmopathy a median 6.5 months ahead of onset.

This chain joins TRBV11-2 and TRBJ2-7; TRBD2 matches 7 bases. This clonotype was sampled from a woman in her forties with Graves disease. This specimen consisted of peripheral blood mononuclear cells (PBMCs), obtained at new diagnosis, from a patient treated with antithyroid drugs. The CDR3 DNA reads TGTGCCAGCAGCTTAGAGCTAGCGGTCTCCTACGAGCAGTACTTC. This encodes CASSLELAVSYEQYF.